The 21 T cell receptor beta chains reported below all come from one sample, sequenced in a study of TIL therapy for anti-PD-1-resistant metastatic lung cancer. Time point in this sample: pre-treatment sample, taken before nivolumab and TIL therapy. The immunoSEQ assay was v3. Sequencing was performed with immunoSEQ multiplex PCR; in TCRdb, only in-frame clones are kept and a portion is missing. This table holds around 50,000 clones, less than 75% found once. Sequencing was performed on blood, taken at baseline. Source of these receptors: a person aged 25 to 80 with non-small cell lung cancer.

Here the CDR3 reads CASSALPGGRSGNTIYF. Here the CDR3 DNA reads TGTGCCAGTAGTGCCCTGCCCGGGGGCCGCTCTGGAAACACCATATATTTT. This chain uses TRBV19 with TRBJ1-3, with D possibly being TRBD1 (6 bases). The CDR3 covers 17 residues. Germline assignment: CDR1 LNHDA and CDR2 SQIVND (reference sequence). V dropped 5 bases and J dropped 0 bases, with 17 bases sitting between them.

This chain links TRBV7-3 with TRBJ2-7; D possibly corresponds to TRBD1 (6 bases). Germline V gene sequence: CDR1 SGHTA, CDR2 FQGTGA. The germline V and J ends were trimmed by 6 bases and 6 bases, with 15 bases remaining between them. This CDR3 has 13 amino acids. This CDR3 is CASSQKQGSEQYF. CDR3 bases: TGTGCCAGCAGTCAAAAACAGGGTTCCGAGCAGTACTTC.

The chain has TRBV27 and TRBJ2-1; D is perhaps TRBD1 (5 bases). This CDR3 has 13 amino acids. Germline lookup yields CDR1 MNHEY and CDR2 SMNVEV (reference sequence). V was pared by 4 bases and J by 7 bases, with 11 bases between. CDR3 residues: CASSWGSPNEQFF. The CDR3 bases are TGTGCCAGCAGTTGGGGCAGCCCAAATGAGCAGTTCTTC.

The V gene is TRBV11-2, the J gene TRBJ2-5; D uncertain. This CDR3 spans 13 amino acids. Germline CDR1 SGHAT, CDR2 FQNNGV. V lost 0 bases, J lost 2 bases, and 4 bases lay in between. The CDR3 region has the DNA TGTGCCAGCAGCTTAGAGATACAAGAGACCCAGTACTTC. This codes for CASSLEIQETQYF.

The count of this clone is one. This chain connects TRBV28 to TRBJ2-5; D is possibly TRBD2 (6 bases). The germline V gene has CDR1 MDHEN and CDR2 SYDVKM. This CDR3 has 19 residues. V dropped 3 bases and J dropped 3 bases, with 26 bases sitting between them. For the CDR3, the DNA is TGTGCCAGCAGTTTTCCCCCATGGGGTGGAGATGCGGGAAAAGAGACCCAGTACTTC. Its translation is CASSFPPWGGDAGKETQYF.

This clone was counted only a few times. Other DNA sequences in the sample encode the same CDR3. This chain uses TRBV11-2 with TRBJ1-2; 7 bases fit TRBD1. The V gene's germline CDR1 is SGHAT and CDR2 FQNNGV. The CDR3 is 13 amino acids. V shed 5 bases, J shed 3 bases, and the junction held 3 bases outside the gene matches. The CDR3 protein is CASSPGQDYGYTF. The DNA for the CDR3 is TGTGCCAGCAGCCCCGGACAGGACTATGGCTACACCTTC.

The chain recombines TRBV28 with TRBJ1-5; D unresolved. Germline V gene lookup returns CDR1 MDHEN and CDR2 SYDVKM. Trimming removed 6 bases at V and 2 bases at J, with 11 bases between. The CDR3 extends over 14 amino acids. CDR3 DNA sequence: TGTGCCAGCAGCGACGAATGGGGCAATCAGCCCCAGCATTTT. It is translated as CASSDEWGNQPQHF.

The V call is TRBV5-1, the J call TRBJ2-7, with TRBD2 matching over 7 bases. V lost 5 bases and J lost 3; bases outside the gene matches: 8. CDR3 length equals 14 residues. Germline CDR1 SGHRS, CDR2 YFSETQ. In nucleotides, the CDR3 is TGCGCCAGCAGAGGCCTAGCGGAGAGCTACGAGCAGTACTTC. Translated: CASRGLAESYEQYF.

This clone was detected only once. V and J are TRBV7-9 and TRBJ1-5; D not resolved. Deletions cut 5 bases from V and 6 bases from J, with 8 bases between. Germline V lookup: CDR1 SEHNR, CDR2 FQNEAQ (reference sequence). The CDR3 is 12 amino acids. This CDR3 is CASSPPGQPQHF. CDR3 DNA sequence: TGTGCCAGCAGCCCCCCCGGTCAGCCCCAGCATTTT.

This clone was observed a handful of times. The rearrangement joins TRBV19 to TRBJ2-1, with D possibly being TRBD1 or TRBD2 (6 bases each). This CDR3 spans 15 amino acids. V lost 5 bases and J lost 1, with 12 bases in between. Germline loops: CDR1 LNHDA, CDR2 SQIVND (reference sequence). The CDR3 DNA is TGTGCCAGTAGTTCGGGGGCGGGATCCTACAATGAGCAGTTCTTC. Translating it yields CASSSGAGSYNEQFF.

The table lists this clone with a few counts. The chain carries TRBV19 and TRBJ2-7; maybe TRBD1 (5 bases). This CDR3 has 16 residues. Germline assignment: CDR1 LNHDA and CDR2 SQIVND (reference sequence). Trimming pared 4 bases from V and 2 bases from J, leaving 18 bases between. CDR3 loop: CASSRGLLVGTYEQYF. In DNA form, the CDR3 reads TGTGCCAGTAGTAGGGGCCTCCTGGTTGGTACCTACGAGCAGTACTTC.

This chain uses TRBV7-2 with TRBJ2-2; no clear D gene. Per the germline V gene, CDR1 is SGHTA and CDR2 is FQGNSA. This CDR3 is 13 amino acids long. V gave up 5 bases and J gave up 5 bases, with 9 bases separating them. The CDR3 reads CASSPERTGELFF. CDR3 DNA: TGTGCCAGCAGCCCCGAACGGACCGGGGAGCTGTTTTTT.

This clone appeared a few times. Written as DNA, the CDR3 is TGCAGCGTTGAAGCCGCAGGAGATTACACTGAAGCTTTCTTT. Protein product: CSVEAAGDYTEAFF. The V and J genes are TRBV29-1 and TRBJ1-1; D unresolved. The V end lost 1 base, the J end lost 3 bases, and 12 bases lay between the germline ends. The germline V gene has CDR1 SQVTM and CDR2 ANQGSEA. CDR3 length equals 14 residues.

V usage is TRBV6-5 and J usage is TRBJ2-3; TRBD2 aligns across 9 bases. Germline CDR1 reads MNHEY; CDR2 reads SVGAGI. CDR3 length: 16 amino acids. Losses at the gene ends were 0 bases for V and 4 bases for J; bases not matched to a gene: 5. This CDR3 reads CASSYSPGLASDTQYF. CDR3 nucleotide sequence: TGTGCCAGCAGTTACTCTCCGGGACTAGCCTCAGATACGCAGTATTTT.

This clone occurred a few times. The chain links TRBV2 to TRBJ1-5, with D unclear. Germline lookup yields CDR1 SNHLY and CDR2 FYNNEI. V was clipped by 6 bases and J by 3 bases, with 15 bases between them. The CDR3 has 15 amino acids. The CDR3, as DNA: TGTGCCAGCAGGGGGATGGACGTCGCCAATCAGCCCCAGCATTTT. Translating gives CASRGMDVANQPQHF.

CDR3 in amino acids: CASSLSPGTEAMNTEAFF. CDR3 sequence (DNA): TGTGCCAGCAGCCTTTCACCCGGGACAGAAGCAATGAACACTGAAGCTTTCTTT. J is TRBJ1-1 and V is TRBV9; 7 bases line up with TRBD1. CDR3 length: 18 amino acids. The germline CDR1 and CDR2 sequences are SGDLS and YYNGEE. Trimming at V came to 4 bases and at J to 0 bases, leaving 15 bases not matched to a gene.

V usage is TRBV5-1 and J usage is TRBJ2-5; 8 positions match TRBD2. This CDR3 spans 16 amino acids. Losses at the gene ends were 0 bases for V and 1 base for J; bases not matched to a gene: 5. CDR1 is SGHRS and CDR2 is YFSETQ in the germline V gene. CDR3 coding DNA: TGCGCCAGCAGCTTGGCCGGGGGGGGGCCCCAAGAGACCCAGTACTTC. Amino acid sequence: CASSLAGGGPQETQYF.

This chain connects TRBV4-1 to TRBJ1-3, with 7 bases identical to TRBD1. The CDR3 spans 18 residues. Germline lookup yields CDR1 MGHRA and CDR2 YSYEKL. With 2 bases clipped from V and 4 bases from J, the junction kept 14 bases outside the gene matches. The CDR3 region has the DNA TGCGCCAGCAGCCAACCAACTATGTACAGGGGTTCGGGAAACACCATATATTTT. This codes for CASSQPTMYRGSGNTIYF.

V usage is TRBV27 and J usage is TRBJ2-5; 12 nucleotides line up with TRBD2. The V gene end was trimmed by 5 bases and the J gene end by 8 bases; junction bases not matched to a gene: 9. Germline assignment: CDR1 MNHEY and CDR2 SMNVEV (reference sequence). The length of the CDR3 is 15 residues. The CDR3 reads CASSTLAGGPDTQYF. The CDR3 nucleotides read TGTGCCAGCAGTACCCTAGCGGGAGGGCCTGATACCCAGTACTTC.

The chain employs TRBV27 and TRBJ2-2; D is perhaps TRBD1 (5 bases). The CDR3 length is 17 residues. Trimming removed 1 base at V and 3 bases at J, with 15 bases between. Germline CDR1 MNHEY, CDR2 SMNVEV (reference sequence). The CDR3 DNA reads TGTGCCAGCAGTTTATTGGGGCCCAACACTTACACCGGGGAGCTGTTTTTT. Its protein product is CASSLLGPNTYTGELFF.

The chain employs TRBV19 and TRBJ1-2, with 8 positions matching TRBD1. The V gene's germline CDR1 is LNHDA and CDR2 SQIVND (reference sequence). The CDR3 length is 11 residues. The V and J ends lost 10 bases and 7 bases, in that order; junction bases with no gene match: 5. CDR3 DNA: TGTGCCACCCGACAGGGGTTTGGCTACACCTTC. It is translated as CATRQGFGYTF.